Below, 5 T cell receptor beta chains from the same sample are listed, as sequenced in a study of metastatic and nonmetastatic thyroid tumors. Every patient was untreated before thyroid surgery. TCRdb re-called the PCR reads with MiXCR. The profile shows some 22,000 clones, about 10% of them singletons. The sample was blood. The receptor set was obtained from a female donor with papillary thyroid cancer or a benign thyroid nodule (not recorded which). Some clones in this sample may be carry-over from other donors' samples.

In its sample, this clone ranks as medium-sized (0.01 to 0.1%). The V and J genes are TRBV6-1 and TRBJ2-1; maybe TRBD2 (6 bases). Germline CDR1 and CDR2: MNHNS and SASEGT. Trimming cost V 7 bases and J 6 bases, with 16 bases left between them. The CDR3 is 14 residues long. The CDR3 reads CASKTAGGTNEQFF. CDR3 nucleotides: TGTGCCAGCAAGACAGCGGGTGGGACCAATGAGCAGTTCTTC.

This clone is classed as medium-sized. V is TRBV6-1 and J is TRBJ2-1; the match to TRBD2 covers 12 bases. Per germline, CDR1 MNHNS and CDR2 SASEGT. J was trimmed by 14 bases and V by 6 bases; bases with no gene match: 11. The CDR3 is made up of 14 amino acids. Here the CDR3 DNA reads TGTGCCAGCAGAGCTAGCGGGAGGGCCTCGAGGGAGTTCTTC. Translated, it gives CASRASGRASREFF.

Only a few counts were recorded for this clone. The V call is TRBV29-1, the J call TRBJ2-5; D assignment may be TRBD1 or TRBD2 (6 bases each). V lost 4 bases and J 7 bases, leaving 19 bases between the germline ends. The CDR3 has 14 amino acids. The germline V gene has CDR1 SQVTM and CDR2 ANQGSEA. DNA of the CDR3: TGCAGCGTTGTGTATTTGGGGGGCCCCGGGACCCAGTACTTC. Amino acid sequence: CSVVYLGGPGTQYF.

The sample holds a few counts of this clone. V usage is TRBV10-1 and J usage is TRBJ2-7, with D perhaps assigned TRBD1 or TRBD2 (6 bases each). Germline V gene data show CDR1 as WNHNN and CDR2 as SYGVQD (reference sequence). Trimming left V 1 base short and J 2 bases short, with 12 bases between. The CDR3 has 15 residues. This CDR3 is CASSELRDTAYEQYF. CDR3 DNA: TGCGCCAGCAGTGAGTTGCGGGACACTGCCTACGAGCAGTACTTC.

This clone was recorded at least ten times. The CDR3 is CASSLAGMSHEQYF. The CDR3 coding sequence is TGTGCCAGCAGCTTGGCAGGGATGTCGCACGAGCAGTACTTC. The chain carries TRBV11-2 and TRBJ2-7, with a weak D call TRBD1 (5 bases). The CDR3 loop spans 14 amino acids. Trimming removed 3 bases at V and 5 bases at J, with 14 bases between. Germline CDR1 SGHAT, CDR2 FQNNGV.